Sequencing of this TCR beta chain was carried out in a study of blood T cell repertoires in COVID-19. As for the study in general: From T cells, B-cell-depleted T cells, or PBMCs came the material, which was cDNA or gDNA.

This table comes from immunoSEQ multiplex PCR, and its TCRdb copy is limited to in-frame clones, with some not included. In the table there are some 200,000 clones, 85% of which are singletons. This CDR3 spans 14 amino acids. After removal of 1 base from V and 10 bases from J, the junction contained 7 bases not matched to a gene. Looked up from germline, CDR1 is MDHEN and CDR2 is SYDVKM. This clone was counted a single time. The receptor's source is a man aged 45-65 years who had recovered from COVID-19. The chain joins TRBV28 to TRBJ1-2, with 9 bases that match TRBD1. Sequenced input: peripheral blood. CDR3 coding DNA: TGTGCCAGCAGTTTATTCGGACAGGGGAGAGACTACACCTTC. Its protein product is CASSLFGQGRDYTF.